The rows below give T cell receptor beta chains drawn from one sample of a study of OX40 agonist ivuxolimab in advanced cancers. The table came from immunoSEQ multiplex PCR; TCRdb's copy has only in-frame clones and leaves some out. The table records 75,000 to 100,000 clones, approximately 88% of them present only once. The starting material was CD4+ or CD8+ T cells sorted from blood, obtained in a trial of the OX40 agonist ivuxolimab. The receptor set was obtained from an adult with an advanced solid tumor such as melanoma, head and neck, liver or kidney cancer. The CDR3 runs from the conserved cysteine through the conserved F or W. A D gene is named only where the DNA matches it firmly.

d_gene: -
v_gene: TRBV25-1
j_gene: TRBJ2-6
CDR3aa: CASSDSGSGANVLTF

d_gene: TRBD1
v_gene: TRBV6-6
j_gene: TRBJ1-2
CDR3aa: CASSPGTGASGYTF

d_gene: -
v_gene: TRBV19
j_gene: TRBJ2-3
CDR3aa: CASSIDPGGRTDTQYF

d_gene: -
v_gene: TRBV5-8
j_gene: TRBJ2-2
CDR3aa: CASSLRVGELFF

d_gene: -
v_gene: TRBV6-1
j_gene: TRBJ1-2
CDR3aa: CASSEANVGHYGYTF

d_gene: TRBD2
v_gene: TRBV5-1
j_gene: TRBJ2-2
CDR3aa: CASSLTTSGGAGTGELFF

d_gene: -
v_gene: TRBV5-4
j_gene: TRBJ2-7
CDR3aa: CASSVPGYEQYF

d_gene: -
v_gene: TRBV30
j_gene: TRBJ1-3
CDR3aa: CAWSASPVDTIYF

d_gene: -
v_gene: TRBV28
j_gene: TRBJ2-7
CDR3aa: CASSLTETLEQYF

d_gene: -
v_gene: TRBV2
j_gene: TRBJ1-4
CDR3aa: CASSERGGREKLFF

d_gene: TRBD2
v_gene: TRBV9
j_gene: TRBJ2-1
CDR3aa: CASGSGGTDNEQFF

d_gene: TRBD1
v_gene: TRBV6-6
j_gene: TRBJ1-5
CDR3aa: CASSYSTGIGNQPQHF

d_gene: -
v_gene: TRBV11-3
j_gene: TRBJ2-3
CDR3aa: CASSLGRDITDTQYF

d_gene: TRBD1
v_gene: TRBV11-2
j_gene: TRBJ1-6
CDR3aa: CASSPQTRGYNSPLHF

d_gene: -
v_gene: TRBV7-2
j_gene: TRBJ2-4
CDR3aa: CASSLTPGGPAKNIQYF

d_gene: TRBD1
v_gene: TRBV10-3
j_gene: TRBJ2-6
CDR3aa: CATQPGTGANSGANVLTF

d_gene: -
v_gene: TRBV10-1
j_gene: TRBJ2-3
CDR3aa: CASSDWADTQYF

d_gene: TRBD2
v_gene: TRBV28
j_gene: TRBJ2-3
CDR3aa: CASSFWASGGGFTDTQYF

d_gene: TRBD2
v_gene: TRBV7-9
j_gene: TRBJ2-1
CDR3aa: CATWGLAVNEQFF

d_gene: -
v_gene: TRBV19
j_gene: TRBJ1-4
CDR3aa: CASSVSATNEKLFF

d_gene: -
v_gene: TRBV9
j_gene: TRBJ2-7
CDR3aa: CASSGGDGHGTYEQYF

d_gene: -
v_gene: TRBV27
j_gene: TRBJ2-3
CDR3aa: CASSLGFTRLTDTQYF

d_gene: -
v_gene: TRBV9
j_gene: TRBJ1-6
CDR3aa: CASSVAQFNSPLHF

d_gene: -
v_gene: TRBV18
j_gene: TRBJ2-2
CDR3aa: CASSPNSNTGELFF

d_gene: TRBD1
v_gene: TRBV4-3
j_gene: TRBJ1-5
CDR3aa: CASSQRVDRVNQPQHF

d_gene: TRBD1
v_gene: TRBV7-3
j_gene: TRBJ2-6
CDR3aa: CASSLRGDRVNSGANVLTF

d_gene: TRBD1
v_gene: TRBV7-9
j_gene: TRBJ1-1
CDR3aa: CASSWTGVNTEAFF

d_gene: -
v_gene: TRBV29-1
j_gene: TRBJ2-5
CDR3aa: CSVVGRLKETQYF

d_gene: -
v_gene: TRBV7-2
j_gene: TRBJ1-3
CDR3aa: CASSLGSGGNTIYF

d_gene: TRBD1
v_gene: TRBV10-3
j_gene: TRBJ1-1
CDR3aa: CATQGTGNTEAFF

d_gene: -
v_gene: TRBV7-9
j_gene: TRBJ1-2
CDR3aa: CASSLAGNYGYTF

d_gene: TRBD1
v_gene: TRBV7-2
j_gene: TRBJ2-3
CDR3aa: CASSLVEGQGSTQYF

d_gene: TRBD1
v_gene: TRBV5-1
j_gene: TRBJ2-7
CDR3aa: CASSPGTGPRGYF

d_gene: -
v_gene: TRBV14
j_gene: TRBJ1-1
CDR3aa: CASSQETGGAAFF

d_gene: -
v_gene: TRBV2
j_gene: TRBJ1-1
CDR3aa: CASKTAYNTEAFF

d_gene: TRBD2
v_gene: TRBV7-2
j_gene: TRBJ2-1
CDR3aa: CASSLGAGGQFF

d_gene: TRBD1
v_gene: TRBV2
j_gene: TRBJ1-4
CDR3aa: CASQGAANEKLFF

d_gene: -
v_gene: TRBV27
j_gene: TRBJ2-2
CDR3aa: CASSLVWGNTGELFF

d_gene: -
v_gene: TRBV11-1
j_gene: TRBJ1-1
CDR3aa: CASSLTDRGSEAFF

d_gene: -
v_gene: TRBV11-1
j_gene: TRBJ2-3
CDR3aa: CASSPPSDTQYF

d_gene: TRBD2
v_gene: TRBV12-5
j_gene: TRBJ2-1
CDR3aa: CASDLAGTSGSEQFF

d_gene: -
v_gene: TRBV18
j_gene: TRBJ1-4
CDR3aa: CASSPYRGSNEKLFF

d_gene: TRBD1
v_gene: TRBV5-5
j_gene: TRBJ2-3
CDR3aa: CASSSAGGLTDTQYF

d_gene: TRBD1
v_gene: TRBV2
j_gene: TRBJ2-2
CDR3aa: CASSSGTAIGELFF